This T cell receptor (beta chain) was identified during a study of T-cell reconstitution after alpha-beta-depleted transplantation in children (dated by TCRdb to the mid-2010s). Regarding the complete study: The study quantitatively tracked T-cell immune reconstitution after TCRalphabeta/CD19-depleted allogeneic hematopoietic cell transplantation in children using TCR repertoire profiling.

In this sample, this clonotype turned up a few times. The antigen it binds to is not known. There are no base qualities to consult, and no much larger clone falls within one base. Libraries were built with PCR. These reads were obtained on an Illumina HiSeq 2500. TCR library preparation used molecular barcoding, with unique molecular identifiers applied to normalize quantification of the TCRbeta repertoire. In-frame beta chains were kept once TCRdb had trimmed the public reads at Q25 with fastp and called clones with MiXCR. Under each unique CDR3 protein, matching rows form one entry showing the most common genes and DNA. The sample table lists some 120,000 distinct CDR3 sequences, about 9.6% of them with a count of one. The biggest ten clones account for around 24% of the sample. Study-wide findings and limitations: Hyperexpanded clone frequencies declined over subsequent months; after one year, T-cell counts and TCRbeta diversity were mostly attributed to newly produced T cells. In some patients, high TCRbeta diversity at day 60 was attributed to recipient T cells and intrathymic progenitors that had survived conditioning. The apparently early recovery of alphabetaT-cell counts about two months after transplant reportedly depended on only several hundred rapidly expanded clones that came from non-depleted graft cells.

Deletion took 4 bases off V and 4 bases off J, with a span of 17 bases between the germline ends. From the cysteine through the phenylalanine, the CDR3 covers 16 amino acids. Only the CDR3 DNA stays, 48 bases, in frame from base 1. The germline V gene sets CDR1 to SGHVS and CDR2 to FQNEAQ. This specimen's treatment or condition label, per the study, means: allogeneic hematopoietic cell transplantation with graft depleted of TCRalphabeta T cells and CD19 B cells. TCRalphabeta/CD19-depleted allogeneic hematopoietic cell grafts were given to the transplant recipients, all of whom were children. The starting material was PBMCs, mostly from graft donor cells, obtained 180 days after TCRalphabeta/CD19-depleted stem cell transplant. The sequence joins TRBV7-8 to TRBJ2-1; the D gene is perhaps TRBD2, on 6 matching bases. This receptor was obtained from a girl less than two years old who had a stem cell transplant for combined immunodeficiency, so the T cells may come from the graft donor. CDR3 protein: CASSSLAGTHYNEQFF. The DNA sequence is as follows: TGTGCCAGCAGCTCCCTTGCCGGGACTCATTACAATGAGCAGTTCTTC. When the CDR3 is completed using the reference TRBV7-8 and TRBJ2-1 genes on either side, the full variable domain is GAGVSQSPRYKVAKRGQDVALRCDPISGHVSLFWYQQALGQGPEFLTYFQNEAQLDKSGLPSDRFFAERPEGSVSTLKIQRTQQEDSAVYLCASSSLAGTHYNEQFFGPGTRLTVL.